This T cell receptor (beta chain) derives from a study of identical twins (dated by TCRdb to about 2016). Notes on the research overall: To test whether fetal clonotypes persist, the study used deep sequencing on TCR alpha and beta repertoires from monozygotic twins, unrelated adults of various ages, and cord blood. To rule out contamination, the twin experiments were replicated at different times with different library preparation protocols. On the study overall, not on this receptor specifically: In monozygotic twins, out-of-frame TCR alpha sharing was systematically underestimated by recombination models, although the models agreed with sharing between unrelated individuals. Zero-insertion analyses could be partly confounded by invariant T cells such as MAIT and iNKT, although diverse VJ usage argued against such confounding for most clonotypes. The excess sharing between twins in beta out-of-frame sequences was weaker because fewer shared sequences reduced the signal-to-noise ratio. Compared with coincidental sharing between unrelated individuals, out-of-frame TCR alpha sequences shared between twins showed an excess of sequences with low generation probability. Because the same donors could not be followed over many years, conclusions were based on cross-sectional statistical analysis. Fewer insertions were carried by abundant cord blood beta clonotypes, a similar but weaker trend appeared in young adult naive repertoires, and no such trend appeared in memory repertoires.

In the case of this clonotype: It lacks a known antigen. The record has no base qualities; no much larger clone is one base away.

Only healthy Caucasian donors were included. The twin cohort consisted of three pairs of female monozygotic twins, all aged about 18 to 29 years. The RNA used for TCR libraries was isolated from peripheral blood mononuclear cells. Library method: 5' RACE. Sequencing was performed on an Illumina HiSeq 2000. Template switching introduced a universal primer binding site; the final cDNA contained a unique molecular identifier, enabling accurate counting of TCR cDNA molecules. First-strand cDNA for TCR alpha and beta chains was synthesized from specific primers in the conserved constant-segment region. To control for contamination, each cDNA library was double barcoded with a SMART-Mk sample barcode plus Illumina barcodes. TruSeq adapter sequences and Illumina sample barcodes were added in two successive PCR steps. TCR alpha and beta cDNA libraries were sequenced on the Illumina HiSeq platform with custom primers. The authors' pipeline ran thus. MiGEC processed the raw reads to extract unique molecular identifiers, while MiXCR was used to determine the CDR3 positions. For each individual, recombination models were inferred using an EM algorithm with the repgenHMM and IGoR tools. The tcR package in R was used for shared clonotype analysis, with sharing normalized by the product of cloneset sizes. Out-of-frame nonproductive sequences were analyzed to study raw recombination free of thymic and clonal selection effects. The public reads were reprocessed in TCRdb via fastp at Q25 and MiXCR, keeping in-frame beta chains. Records with the same CDR3 protein are collapsed into one entry carrying the most frequent genes and DNA. The V and J calls and clone size come from TCRdb's table, not from the authors' own analysis. The sample yields approximately 590,000 distinct CDR3 sequences; roughly 9.9% were counted once. Roughly 3% of the sample comes from the top ten.

These data were likewise used in another study, on yellow fever vaccine responses in identical twins. The second study also describes: According to the authors, the vaccine-induced T cell response in identical twins seemed to be partly convergent and partly specific to each individual. The study precisely tracked vaccine-responding T cell clones in identical twins.

The TCR originated in a young woman in good health. The specimen sequenced was PBMCs.

The CDR3 protein sequence reads: CATSSSDQGLYNYGYTF. The bases are TGTGCCACCAGTAGCTCGGACCAGGGGTTGTATAACTATGGCTACACCTTC. The chain is encoded by TRBV24-1 joined to TRBJ1-2; perhaps TRBD1 is the D gene, with 6 bases matching. Looking up the germline V gene yields CDR1 KGHDR and CDR2 SFDVKD. The CDR3 has 17 amino acids, counting the end cysteine and phenylalanine. Only the CDR3 part of the read is kept: 51 bases, read in frame from the first base. V was cut back by 6 bases and J by 1 base, leaving a gap of 20 bases between them.